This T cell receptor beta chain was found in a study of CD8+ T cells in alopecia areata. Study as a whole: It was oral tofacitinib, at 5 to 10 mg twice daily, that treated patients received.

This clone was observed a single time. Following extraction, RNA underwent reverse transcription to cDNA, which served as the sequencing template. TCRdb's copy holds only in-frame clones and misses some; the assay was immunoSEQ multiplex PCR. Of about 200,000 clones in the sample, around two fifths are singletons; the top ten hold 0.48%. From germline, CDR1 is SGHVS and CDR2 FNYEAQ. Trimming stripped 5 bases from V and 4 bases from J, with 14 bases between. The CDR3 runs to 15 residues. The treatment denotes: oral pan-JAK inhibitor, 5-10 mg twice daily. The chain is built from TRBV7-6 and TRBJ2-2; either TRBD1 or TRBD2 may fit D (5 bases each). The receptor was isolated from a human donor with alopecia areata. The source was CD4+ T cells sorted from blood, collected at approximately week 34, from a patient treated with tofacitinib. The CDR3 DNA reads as TGTGCCAGCAGCGCCGGGACCCCTAGCACCGGGGAGCTGTTTTTT. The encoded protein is CASSAGTPSTGELFF.